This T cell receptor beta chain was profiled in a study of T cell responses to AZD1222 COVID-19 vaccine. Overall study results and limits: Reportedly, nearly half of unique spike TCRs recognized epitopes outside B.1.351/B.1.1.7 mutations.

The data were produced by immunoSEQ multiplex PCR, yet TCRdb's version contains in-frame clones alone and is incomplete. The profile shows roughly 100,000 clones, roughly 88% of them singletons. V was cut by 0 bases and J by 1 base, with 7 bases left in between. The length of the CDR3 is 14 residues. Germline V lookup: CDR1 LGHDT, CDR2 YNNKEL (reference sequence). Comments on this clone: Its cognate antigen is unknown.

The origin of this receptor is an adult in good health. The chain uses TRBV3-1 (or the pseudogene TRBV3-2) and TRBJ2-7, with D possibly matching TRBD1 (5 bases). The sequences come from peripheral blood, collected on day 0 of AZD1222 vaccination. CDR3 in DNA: TGTGCCAGCAGCCAAGAGGGGCGTTCCTACGAGCAGTACTTC. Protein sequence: CASSQEGRSYEQYF.